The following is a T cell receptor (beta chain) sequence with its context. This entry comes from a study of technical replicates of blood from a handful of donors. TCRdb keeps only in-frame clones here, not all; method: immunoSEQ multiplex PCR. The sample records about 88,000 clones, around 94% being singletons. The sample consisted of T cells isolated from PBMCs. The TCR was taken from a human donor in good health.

The CDR3 region is CASSQPRTARSGYTF. The CDR3 nucleotides read TGCGCCAGCAGCCAACCACGGACAGCCCGGAGTGGCTACACCTTC. This sequence joins TRBV4-1 and TRBJ1-2, with a possible D match to TRBD1 (6 bases). V lost 2 bases, J lost 7 bases, and 17 bases lay in between. Germline V gene lookup returns CDR1 MGHRA and CDR2 YSYEKL. This CDR3 spans 15 amino acids.